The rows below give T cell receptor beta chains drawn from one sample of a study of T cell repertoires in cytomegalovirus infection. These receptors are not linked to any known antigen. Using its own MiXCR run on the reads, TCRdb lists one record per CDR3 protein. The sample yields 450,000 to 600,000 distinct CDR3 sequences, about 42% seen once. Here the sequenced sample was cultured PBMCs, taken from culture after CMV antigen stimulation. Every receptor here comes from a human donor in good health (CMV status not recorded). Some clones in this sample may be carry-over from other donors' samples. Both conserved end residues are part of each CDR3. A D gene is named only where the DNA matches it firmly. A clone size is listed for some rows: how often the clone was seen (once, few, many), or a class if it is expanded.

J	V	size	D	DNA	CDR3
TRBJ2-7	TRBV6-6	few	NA	TGTGCCAGCAAGCCATCCTGGGGGGGGCCCTACGAGCAGTACTTC	CASKPSWGGPYEQYF
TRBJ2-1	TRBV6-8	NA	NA	TGTGCCAGCAGTGACCCTCGAGATGAGCAGTTCTTC	CASSDPRDEQFF
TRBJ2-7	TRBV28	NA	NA	TGTGCCAGCAGTTGGGGACCGCCTACCTACCAGCAGTACTTC	CASSWGPPTYQQYF
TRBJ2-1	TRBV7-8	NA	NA	TGTGCCAGCAGCTTAGTCCTAGCGAATGAGCAGTTCTTC	CASSLVLANEQFF
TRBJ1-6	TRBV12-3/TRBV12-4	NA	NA	TGTGCCAGCAGTATACTGGACAGCTATAATTCACCCCTCCACTTT	CASSILDSYNSPLHF
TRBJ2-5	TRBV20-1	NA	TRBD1	TGCAGTGCTAGTCCTGAATCGACAGGGCGAGAGACCCAGTACTTC	CSASPESTGRETQYF
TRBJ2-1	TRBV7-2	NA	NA	TGTGCCAGCAGCGCGGCCACTTACAATGAGCAGTTCTTC	CASSAATYNEQFF
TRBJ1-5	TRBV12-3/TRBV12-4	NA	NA	TGTGCCAGCAGTTTAGGCAGACCTCAGCCCCAGCATTTT	CASSLGRPQPQHF
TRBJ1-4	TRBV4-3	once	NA	TGCGCCAGCAGCCTAGGGGTCGGGACAAATAATGAAAAACTGTTTTTT	CASSLGVGTNNEKLFF
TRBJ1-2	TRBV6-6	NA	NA	TGTGCCAGCACCACCGACACCGCCTATGGCTACACCTTC	CASTTDTAYGYTF
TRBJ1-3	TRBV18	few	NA	TGTGCCAGCTCGTCGCGCGGGGAGGCTGGAAACACCATATATTTT	CASSSRGEAGNTIYF
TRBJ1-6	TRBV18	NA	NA	TGTGCCAGCTCACCACCGTCGGCAGGTGTTGGTTCACCCCTCCACTTT	CASSPPSAGVGSPLHF